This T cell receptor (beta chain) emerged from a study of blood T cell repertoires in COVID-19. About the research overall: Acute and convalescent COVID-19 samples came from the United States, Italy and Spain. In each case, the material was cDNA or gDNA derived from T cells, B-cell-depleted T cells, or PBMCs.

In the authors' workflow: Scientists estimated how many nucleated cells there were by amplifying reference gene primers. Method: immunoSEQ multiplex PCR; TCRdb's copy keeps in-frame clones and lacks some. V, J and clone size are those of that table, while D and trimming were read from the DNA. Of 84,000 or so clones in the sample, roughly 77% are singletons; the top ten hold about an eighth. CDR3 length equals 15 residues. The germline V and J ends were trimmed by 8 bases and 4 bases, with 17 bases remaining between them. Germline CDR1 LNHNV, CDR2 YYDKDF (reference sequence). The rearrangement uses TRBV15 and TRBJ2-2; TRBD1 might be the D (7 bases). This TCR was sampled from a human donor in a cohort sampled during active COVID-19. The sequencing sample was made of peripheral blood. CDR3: CATYQGGSGTGELFF. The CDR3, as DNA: TGTGCCACCTACCAGGGGGGATCGGGCACCGGGGAGCTGTTTTTT.